A selection of T cell receptor beta chains follows, all from one sample in a study of CD8 T cell repertoires and HIV-1 epitope variants. These receptors' targets are unknown. The data were produced by immunoSEQ multiplex PCR, yet TCRdb's version contains in-frame clones alone and is incomplete. Altogether some 4,600 clones are present, around 63% being singletons, with the ten largest covering over 40%. The sequencing sample was made of cultured CD8+ T cells derived from PBMCs. Source of these receptors: a male donor with HIV. Both conserved end residues are part of each CDR3. The order of the fields is clone size, J gene, D gene, V gene, CDR3 protein, CDR3 DNA. D genes are given only for firm matches. Clone size appears in some rows only: once, few, many, or a class for an expanded clone.

clone size: -; J gene: TRBJ2-3; D gene: -; V gene: TRBV16; CDR3 protein: CASSQSIRTPSTDTQYF; CDR3 DNA: TGTGCCAGCAGCCAATCGATCCGGACACCTAGCACAGATACGCAGTATTTT
clone size: -; J gene: TRBJ2-7; D gene: TRBD1; V gene: TRBV28; CDR3 protein: CASSPTGTGDEQYF; CDR3 DNA: TGTGCCAGCAGTCCAACCGGGACAGGGGACGAGCAGTACTTC
clone size: -; J gene: TRBJ1-4; D gene: -; V gene: TRBV28; CDR3 protein: CASSPSGGEKLFF; CDR3 DNA: TGTGCCAGCAGCCCTTCCGGGGGCGAAAAACTGTTTTTT
clone size: -; J gene: TRBJ2-2; D gene: TRBD2; V gene: TRBV13; CDR3 protein: CASSSPTGGGASGELFF; CDR3 DNA: TGTGCCAGCAGCTCCCCGACGGGCGGGGGGGCTTCTGGGGAGCTGTTTTTT
clone size: few; J gene: TRBJ2-7; D gene: -; V gene: TRBV5-6; CDR3 protein: CASSPTVSYEQYF; CDR3 DNA: TGTGCCAGCAGTCCGACCGTCTCCTACGAGCAGTACTTC
clone size: once; J gene: TRBJ1-2; D gene: -; V gene: TRBV9; CDR3 protein: CASSTDGYGYTF; CDR3 DNA: TGTGCCAGCAGCACGGATGGCTATGGCTACACCTTC
clone size: -; J gene: TRBJ1-6; D gene: -; V gene: TRBV14; CDR3 protein: CASSQEWGAYNSPLHF; CDR3 DNA: TGTGCCAGCAGCCAAGAGTGGGGGGCCTATAATTCACCCCTCCACTTT
clone size: -; J gene: TRBJ1-5; D gene: -; V gene: TRBV27; CDR3 protein: CASSLVSGSMEPQHF; CDR3 DNA: TGTGCCAGCAGTTTGGTCTCAGGTTCTATGGAGCCCCAGCATTTT
clone size: few; J gene: TRBJ1-5; D gene: -; V gene: TRBV7-9; CDR3 protein: CASSLGNQPQHF; CDR3 DNA: TGTGCCAGCAGCTTAGGGAATCAGCCCCAGCATTTT
clone size: -; J gene: TRBJ2-1; D gene: -; V gene: TRBV2; CDR3 protein: CASSERGGSHNEQFF; CDR3 DNA: TGTGCCAGCAGTGAACGAGGTGGGTCCCACAATGAGCAGTTCTTC
clone size: few; J gene: TRBJ1-5; D gene: -; V gene: TRBV5-4; CDR3 protein: CASSFSGSNQPQHF; CDR3 DNA: TGTGCCAGCAGCTTTTCGGGTAGCAATCAGCCCCAGCATTTT
clone size: -; J gene: TRBJ2-7; D gene: -; V gene: TRBV28; CDR3 protein: CASTKGWGAAYEQYF; CDR3 DNA: TGTGCCAGCACCAAGGGGTGGGGGGCCGCCTACGAGCAGTACTTC
clone size: -; J gene: TRBJ2-7; D gene: -; V gene: TRBV6-5; CDR3 protein: CASSYFGAYEQYF; CDR3 DNA: TGTGCCAGCAGTTACTTCGGGGCCTACGAGCAGTACTTC
clone size: -; J gene: TRBJ1-1; D gene: -; V gene: TRBV18; CDR3 protein: CASSEGTEAFF; CDR3 DNA: TGTGCCAGCTCAGAGGGCACTGAAGCTTTCTTT
clone size: -; J gene: TRBJ1-1; D gene: -; V gene: TRBV11-2; CDR3 protein: CASSLRGWTEAFF; CDR3 DNA: TGTGCCAGCAGCTTAAGGGGGTGGACTGAAGCTTTCTTT
clone size: few; J gene: TRBJ2-7; D gene: -; V gene: TRBV7-9; CDR3 protein: CASSPTGPPSYEQYF; CDR3 DNA: TGTGCCAGCAGCCCGACAGGCCCTCCCTCCTACGAGCAGTACTTC
clone size: -; J gene: TRBJ1-4; D gene: TRBD1; V gene: TRBV5-1; CDR3 protein: CASSIRGDSTNEKLFF; CDR3 DNA: TGCGCCAGCAGCATCAGGGGGGACTCAACTAATGAAAAACTGTTTTTT